The 20 T cell receptor beta chains presented below share a single source sample, sequenced in a study of blood T cell repertoires in COVID-19. TCRdb's table, derived via immunoSEQ multiplex PCR, lists solely in-frame clones and lacks some. This sample has more than 110,000 clones, with around 89% found just once. The sequencing sample was made of peripheral blood. The receptors derive from a man in his 60s with active or convalescent COVID-19.

This sequence joins TRBV2 and TRBJ2-4, with TRBD2 matching 9 bases. V gave up 6 bases and J gave up 8 bases; unmatched junction bases: 11. The germline CDR1 and CDR2 sequences are SNHLY and FYNNEI. This CDR3 contains 15 residues. CDR3 in DNA: TGTGCCAGCAGACCTAGCGGGGTACCGACGGACATTCAGTACTTC. This encodes CASRPSGVPTDIQYF.

V is TRBV30 and J is TRBJ2-7, with TRBD2 matching over 10 bases. From germline, CDR1 is GTSNPN and CDR2 SVGIG (reference sequence). The CDR3 contains 14 residues. V shed 4 bases and J 2 bases; nucleotides not matched to a gene: 5. CDR3 bases: TGTGCCTGGATACCAGCGGGAGGGCCCTACGAGCAGTACTTC. It specifies CAWIPAGGPYEQYF.

The chain is built from TRBV6-5 and TRBJ1-3; TRBD1 is a possible D gene (5 bases). Looked up from germline, CDR1 is MNHEY and CDR2 is SVGAGI. Trimming removed 2 bases at V and 0 bases at J, with 8 bases between. The length of the CDR3 is 15 residues. The CDR3 bases are TGTGCCAGCAGTTACGGGGCCATCTCTGGAAACACCATATATTTT. Protein sequence: CASSYGAISGNTIYF.

The rearrangement joins TRBV28 to TRBJ1-3; 11 positions match TRBD1. CDR1 and CDR2 from the germline V gene are MDHEN and SYDVKM. Trimming removed 4 bases from V and 11 bases from J; junction bases left unmatched: 10. CDR3 length: 15 amino acids. The CDR3 loop reads CASSSPGQGGGAIYF. In DNA form, the CDR3 reads TGTGCCAGCAGTTCCCCGGGACAGGGGGGAGGTGCCATATATTTT.

This clone was detected only once. The V gene is TRBV2, the J gene TRBJ2-3, with D possibly matching TRBD2 (5 bases). The CDR3 extends over 15 amino acids. V was cut by 3 bases and J by 5 bases, with 15 bases left in between. Germline lookup yields CDR1 SNHLY and CDR2 FYNNEI. CDR3 protein: CASSEERSRKDTQYF. The CDR3 coding sequence is TGTGCCAGCAGTGAGGAGCGGTCCAGAAAAGATACGCAGTATTTT.

The genes are TRBV7-8 and TRBJ2-7, with a tentative D call TRBD2 (5 bases). The CDR3 contains 15 residues. Germline V gene lookup returns CDR1 SGHVS and CDR2 FQNEAQ. The V and J ends lost 2 bases and 0 bases respectively, with 11 bases between them. The CDR3 reads CASSLIRESSYEQYF. Written as DNA, the CDR3 is TGTGCCAGCAGCTTAATAAGGGAGTCCTCCTACGAGCAGTACTTC. The variable domain in full, with the rest retrieved from reference TRBV7-8 and TRBJ2-7, is GAGVSQSPRYKVAKRGQDVALRCDPISGHVSLFWYQQALGQGPEFLTYFQNEAQLDKSGLPSDRFFAERPEGSVSTLKIQRTQQEDSAVYLCASSLIRESSYEQYFGPGTRLTVT.

As DNA, the CDR3 is TGTGCCAGCAGCCGCGGGAGGGGGTTCGCCTACGAGCAGTACTTC. It codes for CASSRGRGFAYEQYF. The chain employs TRBV6-2 or TRBV6-3 and TRBJ2-7, with 9 bases fitting TRBD2. This CDR3 is built from 15 residues. Germline V CDR1 and CDR2: MNHEY, SVGEGT. With V trimmed by 6 bases and J by 2 bases, 8 bases remained unmatched.

The chain joins TRBV30 to TRBJ1-5; 8 bases are shared with TRBD1. The trim removed 0 bases at V and 0 bases at J, leaving 4 bases unmatched. This CDR3 is built from 16 residues. Germline CDR1 reads GTSNPN; CDR2 reads SVGIG (reference sequence). This CDR3 reads CAWSVPGGLSNQPQHF. CDR3 sequence (DNA): TGTGCCTGGAGTGTACCAGGGGGCCTTAGCAATCAGCCCCAGCATTTT.

J is TRBJ1-6 and V is TRBV27, with D perhaps TRBD1 (6 bases). In germline, CDR1 is MNHEY, CDR2 SMNVEV (reference sequence). V was cut by 0 bases and J by 8 bases, with 8 bases left in between. The CDR3 is made up of 14 amino acids. The CDR3 is CASSLSGGDSPLHF. In DNA, the CDR3 is TGTGCCAGCAGTTTATCAGGGGGGGATTCACCCCTCCACTTT.

The genes are TRBV5-6 and TRBJ2-3; D is unresolved. V was pared by 4 bases and J by 6 bases, with 15 bases between. Germline-derived CDR1 and CDR2 are SGHDT and YYEEEE. The length of the CDR3 is 14 residues. CDR3: CASSGPLLADTQYF. CDR3 coding DNA: TGTGCCAGCAGCGGTCCTCTCTTGGCCGATACGCAGTATTTT.

There are a few counts of this clone. The chain uses TRBV4-3 and TRBJ1-4; D might be TRBD1 (5 bases). The V end lost 1 base, the J end lost 3 bases, and 12 bases lay between the germline ends. The CDR3 sequence is 16 residues long. CDR1 is LGHNA and CDR2 is YSLEER in the germline V gene. The CDR3 is CASSQVLGGANEKLFF. The CDR3 bases are TGCGCCAGCAGCCAAGTTCTCGGGGGAGCTAATGAAAAACTGTTTTTT.

The rearrangement uses TRBV19 and TRBJ2-6; TRBD1 agrees at 8 bases. The CDR3 is 16 residues long. Trimming removed 5 bases from V and 0 bases from J; junction bases left unmatched: 3. Germline V gene sequence: CDR1 LNHDA, CDR2 SQIVND (reference sequence). The DNA for the CDR3 is TGTGCCAGTAGTTGGACAGGGAACTCTGGGGCCAACGTCCTGACTTTC. It translates to CASSWTGNSGANVLTF.

V usage is TRBV6-5 and J usage is TRBJ1-3; possibly TRBD1 for D (5 bases). Trimming stripped 11 bases from V and 4 bases from J, with 15 bases between. CDR1 is MNHEY and CDR2 is SVGAGI in the germline V gene. The length of the CDR3 is 13 residues. DNA for the CDR3: TGTGCCGCTTCTTCAGGGTTAGGAAACACCATATATTTT. Translation: CAASSGLGNTIYF.

This clone was counted a few times. The V and J genes are TRBV7-2 and TRBJ2-7; 8 bases are shared with TRBD2. From germline, CDR1 is SGHTA and CDR2 FQGNSA. CDR3 length equals 17 residues. The V and J ends lost 5 bases and 0 bases, in that order; junction bases with no gene match: 12. The CDR3 nucleotides are TGTGCCAGCAGCCTCGCCTTTTCTAGCGGGCCCTCCTACGAGCAGTACTTC. As protein: CASSLAFSSGPSYEQYF.

V and J are TRBV6-5 and TRBJ1-2; D unresolved. The germline V gene encodes CDR1 MNHEY and CDR2 SVGAGI. The CDR3 consists of 15 residues. Trimming shortened V by 2 bases and J by 0 bases, and 10 bases separated the two germline ends. The CDR3 spells CASSYIGSSNYGYTF. The CDR3 DNA reads as TGTGCCAGCAGTTACATTGGCAGTTCTAACTATGGCTACACCTTC.

The chain joins TRBV6-2 or TRBV6-3 to TRBJ2-7; 9 nucleotides agree with TRBD2. Germline lookup yields CDR1 MNHEY and CDR2 SVGEGT. This CDR3 is built from 14 residues. The ends lost 6 bases at V and 5 bases at J; junction bases unmatched: 8. This chain's CDR3 is CASSQAGGTNEQYF. CDR3 sequence (DNA): TGTGCCAGCAGCCAAGCGGGAGGAACTAACGAGCAGTACTTC.

The genes are TRBV30 and TRBJ2-7; 7 positions agree with TRBD2. Germline values: CDR1 GTSNPN, CDR2 SVGIG (reference sequence). V shed 2 bases and J 2 bases; nucleotides not matched to a gene: 6. The CDR3 covers 14 residues. The CDR3 DNA reads TGTGCCTGGAGTTTGCTAGCGGACACCTACGAGCAGTACTTC. It yields the protein CAWSLLADTYEQYF.

This chain uses TRBV5-1 with TRBJ1-2; 10 positions agree with TRBD1. Germline CDR1 and CDR2: SGHRS and YFSETQ. J was trimmed by 4 bases and V by 6 bases; bases with no gene match: 15. CDR3 size: 17 residues. DNA for the CDR3: TGCGCCAGCACCACCCTTTCGACAGGGGGCAGAATCTATGGCTACACCTTC. This codes for CASTTLSTGGRIYGYTF. Using reference TRBV5-1 and TRBJ1-2 for the parts outside the CDR3, the full variable domain is KAGVTQTPRYLIKTRGQQVTLSCSPISGHRSVSWYQQTPGQGLQFLFEYFSETQRNKGNFPGRFSGRQFSNSRSEMNVSTLELGDSALYLCASTTLSTGGRIYGYTFGSGTRLTVV.

The chain combines TRBV6-5 with TRBJ1-2; D possibly corresponds to TRBD1 (5 bases). Germline V CDR1 and CDR2: MNHEY, SVGAGI. CDR3 length: 14 amino acids. V gave up 4 bases and J gave up 4 bases, with 13 bases separating them. CDR3 residues: CASSSLREGYGYTF. CDR3 sequence (DNA): TGTGCCAGCAGTTCCCTCAGGGAGGGCTATGGCTACACCTTC.

The chain links TRBV6-5 to TRBJ2-3; D not certain. V lost 0 bases and J lost 6, with 7 bases in between. The CDR3 loop spans 13 amino acids. Germline CDR1 reads MNHEY; CDR2 reads SVGAGI. The CDR3 DNA is TGTGCCAGCAGTTACTCGAGGTTCGATACGCAGTATTTT. This translates into CASSYSRFDTQYF.